Listed below are T cell receptor beta chains from one sample, sequenced in a study of a mutant IDH1 vaccine in newly diagnosed glioma. Method: immunoSEQ multiplex PCR; TCRdb's copy keeps in-frame clones and lacks some. This sample carries approximately 100,000 clones, approximately 90% of them seen once, and the ten largest clones take roughly 0.54%. The specimen comprised PBMCs, sampled from a glioma patient treated with radiotherapy, temozolomide or both. The receptors shown here come from a woman between 45 and 65 years old with glioma. The CDR3 runs from the conserved cysteine through the conserved F or W. D genes are given only for firm matches. Rows give clone size only sometimes, using once, few, many, or a class for an expanded clone.

CDR3 DNA	CDR3 protein	D gene	V gene	J gene	clone size
TGTGCCAGCAGCCACCCGGTCTCCTACGAGCAGTACTTC	CASSHPVSYEQYF	.	TRBV7-9	TRBJ2-7	.
TGTGCCAGCAGTGAGGGGACATCCGAACCCGGGGAGCTGTTTTTT	CASSEGTSEPGELFF	.	TRBV6-1	TRBJ2-2	.
TGTGCCAGCAGCCTCGGGCCGGTCAGGGCTAATGAAAAACTGTTTTTT	CASSLGPVRANEKLFF	.	TRBV7-9	TRBJ1-4	few
TGTGCCAGTAGTCAGCAGCCGCTACACAATGAGCAGTTCTTC	CASSQQPLHNEQFF	.	TRBV19	TRBJ2-1	.
TGCGCCAGCAGCCAAGTCTCGGCCTTGGCGCAGTATTTT	CASSQVSALAQYF	.	TRBV4-1	TRBJ2-3	.
TGTGCCAGTAGTACGTTTCAGACGGGCGGATTCTACAATGAGCAGTTCTTC	CASSTFQTGGFYNEQFF	.	TRBV19	TRBJ2-1	.
TGTGCCAGCAAGGGACAGGCACGAAACATTCAGTACTTC	CASKGQARNIQYF	TRBD1	TRBV5-6	TRBJ2-4	once
TGTGCCACCAGCAGAGACAGGTCCTCCCAGTCCGAGCAGTACTTC	CATSRDRSSQSEQYF	.	TRBV15	TRBJ2-7	.
TGTGCCAGCAGCCGAAGAGGCACAGATACGCAGTATTTT	CASSRRGTDTQYF	.	TRBV7-3	TRBJ2-3	.
TGTGCCAGCAGCCCAATGGGACAGATTCAAGAGACCCAGTACTTC	CASSPMGQIQETQYF	TRBD1	TRBV7-3	TRBJ2-5	.
TGTGCCAGCAGGTTCCCGGGACTAGCGGGAACCGGGGAGCTGTTTTTT	CASRFPGLAGTGELFF	TRBD2	TRBV7-2	TRBJ2-2	.
TGTGCCAGCGGCCGGGACAGGGGACACGAGCAGTACTTC	CASGRDRGHEQYF	TRBD1	TRBV5-6	TRBJ2-7	.
TGCGCCAGCAGCCAAGATCGAGGGACAGGGGGTTCTGGGGCCAACGTCCTGACTTTC	CASSQDRGTGGSGANVLTF	TRBD1	TRBV4-1	TRBJ2-6	.
TGTGCCAGCAGCTTAGTACAGGGGAACACTGAAGCTTTCTTT	CASSLVQGNTEAFF	.	TRBV7-9	TRBJ1-1	.
TGTGCCAGCAGCCCCAGGGCCTTCTATGGCTACACCTTC	CASSPRAFYGYTF	.	TRBV6-1	TRBJ1-2	.
TGCGCCAGCAGAGGAGAGACCCAGTACTTC	CASRGETQYF	.	TRBV10-2	TRBJ2-5	.
TGTGCCAGTAGTATACGACAGTCCACTGAAGCTTTCTTT	CASSIRQSTEAFF	.	TRBV19	TRBJ1-1	.
TGTGCCACCAACCCGGGACAGGTGAACACCGGGGAGCTGTTTTTT	CATNPGQVNTGELFF	TRBD1	TRBV15	TRBJ2-2	.
TGTGCCAGCTCTCTCGGACAAAATACTGAAGCTTTCTTT	CASSLGQNTEAFF	.	TRBV18	TRBJ1-1	.
TGTGCCCCCTGGAGCTGGAACAATGAGCAGTTCTTC	CAPWSWNNEQFF	.	TRBV6-4	TRBJ2-1	.
TGTGCCAGCAGCTTAGTGGTGGCTCCGACGCCCCGGACGGGAAGGGAGCAGTACTTC	CASSLVVAPTPRTGREQYF	.	TRBV7-8	TRBJ2-7	.
TGCAGCGGCAGGGGGAACACTGAAGCTTTCTTT	CSGRGNTEAFF	.	TRBV29-1	TRBJ1-1	few
TGTGCCAGCAGCTTGTCAGGAACGCGGGGGCTATCCGGCTACACCTTC	CASSLSGTRGLSGYTF	.	TRBV7-8	TRBJ1-2	.
TGCGCCAGCAGCGACGGACAGGGGAGTAATGAAAAACTGTTTTTT	CASSDGQGSNEKLFF	TRBD1	TRBV5-1	TRBJ1-4	.
TGTGCTAGTGCCGTAGGGACACCCTTTAATGAAAAACTGTTTTTT	CASAVGTPFNEKLFF	.	TRBV12-5	TRBJ1-4	.
TGTGCCAGCAGTTTTAGACAGGGGGTCACTGAAGCTTTCTTT	CASSFRQGVTEAFF	TRBD1	TRBV28	TRBJ1-1	.
TGTGCCAGCAGGGACAGGGGGCGAGAAAAACTGTTTTTT	CASRDRGREKLFF	TRBD1	TRBV6-1	TRBJ1-4	.
TGCAGCGTTGAAGCAGGGGCCGATACGCAGTATTTT	CSVEAGADTQYF	.	TRBV29-1	TRBJ2-3	.
TGCGCCAGCAGCTCGGGACTAGCGGGAGGTTTCACCGGGGAGCTGTTTTTT	CASSSGLAGGFTGELFF	TRBD2	TRBV5-1	TRBJ2-2	.
TGTGCCAGCAGTTACTCGGGAGGGGAAGGCAATGAGCAGTTCTTC	CASSYSGGEGNEQFF	TRBD2	TRBV6-6	TRBJ2-1	once
TGTGCCAGCCACCGTAGCGGGGACCACACCGGGGAGCTGTTTTTT	CASHRSGDHTGELFF	TRBD2	TRBV6-5	TRBJ2-2	once